This T cell receptor beta chain was identified in a study of shared clonotypes between healthy human individuals. Study outcomes and limitations: Only blood underwent sampling, and tissue repertoires likely differ.

Sorted-subset replicate PCRs used 200 ng DNA, around 27,000 T cell genomes. As originally analysed: ImmunoSEQ output lacked quality scores and full-length reads, limiting matched filtering. Libraries were prepared by immunoSEQ multiplex PCR; TCRdb keeps only in-frame clonotypes and omits some of them. The DNA gave D and trimming, while V, J and clone size come from that table. The sample has under 550,000 clones, 90% to 96% seen once. Of note for this clone: As yet, its antigen is unknown.

This TCR was recovered from a woman in her twenties or thirties in good health. The sample taken for sequencing was naive CD4+ T cells sorted from blood. As to subset: CD45RA+ positively selected.

CDR3 region: CASSFAGVNSYEQYF. As DNA, the CDR3 is TGTGCCAGCAGTTTCGCGGGGGTTAACTCCTACGAGCAGTACTTC. This chain joins TRBV28 and TRBJ2-7, with TRBD2 matching 7 bases. In germline, CDR1 is MDHEN, CDR2 SYDVKM. V lost 3 bases and J lost 0; bases outside the gene matches: 5. The CDR3 runs to 15 residues.